This T cell receptor (beta chain) was sequenced during a study of blood T cell repertoires in COVID-19. Germline V gene lookup returns CDR1 SGHTA and CDR2 FQGNSA. V shed 0 bases, J shed 7 bases, and the junction held 3 bases outside the gene matches. This CDR3 contains 15 residues. In the authors' workflow: Using reference gene primer amplification, nucleated cell counts were estimated. Profiling relied on immunoSEQ multiplex PCR, and the TCRdb table lists in-frame clones only, not all of them. That table is the source of V, J and clone size, and D and trimming were worked out from the DNA. Found here are about 160,000 clones, roughly 85% of them singletons; the top ten hold roughly 3.4%.

Sequenced input: peripheral blood. The gene calls are TRBV7-2 and TRBJ1-4, with 9 bases aligning to TRBD1. The sequence was collected from a man aged 70-80 years with acute or convalescent COVID-19. The CDR3 loop reads CASSLAWDRVEKLFF. The CDR3, as DNA: TGTGCCAGCAGCTTAGCGTGGGACAGGGTTGAAAAACTGTTTTTT.